Below are 7 T cell receptor beta chains sequenced from a single sample in a study of regulatory T cells in long-lasting Graves disease (dated by TCRdb to the early 2020s). The time point label here, explained by the study, means: persistent/refractory GD, antithyroid drugs over 5 years with positive TRAb. RNA was extracted from PBMCs in TRIzol for both TCR sequencing and RNA sequencing. Libraries were constructed by multiplex PCR. The instrument given in TCRdb is Illumina HiSeq 4000. CDR3 regions were amplified by Arm-PCR with iRepertoire HTBI primers to construct TCR beta libraries. The public reads were reprocessed in TCRdb via fastp at Q25 and MiXCR, keeping in-frame beta chains. Entries are consolidated by CDR3 protein sequence, retaining the most common genes and DNA. The sample includes 300,000 or so distinct CDR3 sequences, with roughly a fifth observed a single time. The biggest ten clones account for 25% to 30% of the sample.

Sequencing used peripheral blood mononuclear cells (PBMCs), obtained when the disease was refractory, from a patient treated with antithyroid drugs. These receptors were taken from a female donor with Graves disease.

This clonotype occurred many times. The chain is built from TRBV11-2 and TRBJ1-1; possibly TRBD1 for D (5 bases). The CDR3 contains 17 residues. Between the trimmed V and J ends, which lost 1 base and 4 bases, there was a span of 19 bases. CDR1 and CDR2 (germline): SGHAT, FQNNGV. This chain's CDR3 is CASSLGPGAWAGTEAFF. The CDR3 bases are TGTGCCAGCAGCTTAGGACCCGGGGCTTGGGCCGGCACTGAAGCTTTCTTT.

Ten or more counts support this clonotype. The chain uses TRBV6-1 and TRBJ1-2, with D uncertain. Trimming left V 7 bases short and J 2 bases short, with 11 bases between. The CDR3 contains 13 residues. The germline V gene encodes CDR1 MNHNS and CDR2 SASEGT. CDR3 DNA: TGTGCCAGCACCGGAGGGTTAAACTATGGCTACACCTTC. Protein: CASTGGLNYGYTF.

The table lists this clonotype with many counts. The J gene is TRBJ1-5, the V gene TRBV6-1; 7 nucleotides align to TRBD1. The germline V gene encodes CDR1 MNHNS and CDR2 SASEGT. J lost 4 bases, V lost 8 bases, and 5 bases had no gene match. CDR3 length equals 13 residues. CDR3 coding DNA: TGTGCCAGCTGGGACAGCCAAAATCAGCCCCAGCATTTT. It encodes CASWDSQNQPQHF.

This rearrangement joins TRBV30 to TRBJ1-2; weak D call: TRBD1 (6 bases). Trimming took off 5 bases at V and 4 bases at J, with 11 bases between the two ends. Germline values: CDR1 GTSNPN, CDR2 SVGIG (reference sequence). This CDR3 has 12 residues. The CDR3 DNA is TGTGCCTGGGCCCAGGGGAGCTATGGCTACACCTTC. This sequence encodes CAWAQGSYGYTF.

This clonotype has a count of ten or more. The genes are TRBV19 and TRBJ1-4; D remains ambiguous. The CDR3 has 14 residues. The germline CDR1 and CDR2 sequences are LNHDA and SQIVND (reference sequence). With 3 bases removed from V and 5 bases from J, the gap between germline ends came to 10 bases. CDR3 nucleotide sequence: TGTGCCAGTAGTATCAGCAGATCAAATGAAAAACTGTTTTTT. This encodes CASSISRSNEKLFF.

This clonotype has ten or more counts. The J gene is TRBJ2-2, the V gene TRBV24-1; D call uncertain. The CDR3 has 15 amino acids. V shed 4 bases and J shed 7 bases, with 15 bases lying between them. Germline V gene lookup returns CDR1 KGHDR and CDR2 SFDVKD. The DNA of the CDR3 is TGTGCCACCAGTGACCCTAAACACCTCAACGGGGAGCTGTTTTTT. This codes for CATSDPKHLNGELFF.

Of note for this clonotype: This clone may be a read error of a much larger clone one base away. The V and J genes are TRBV5-6 and TRBJ2-5, with a tentative D call TRBD1 (5 bases). Germline assignment: CDR1 SGHDT and CDR2 YYEEEE. The CDR3 is made up of 13 amino acids. In DNA form, the CDR3 reads TGTGCCAGCAGCTTTGGCCAGGGTCGTACCCAGTGCTTC. Encoded protein: CASSFGQGRTQCF.